This is a list of T cell receptor beta chains from one sample in a study of neoadjuvant anti-PD-1 for oral cavity cancer. Assay used: immunoSEQ multiplex PCR; TCRdb lists only in-frame clones, some missing. Of about 14,000 clones detected, 70% to 75% appear once; the ten largest clones hold approximately 3%. Sequencing used PBMCs, obtained after nivolumab (anti-PD-1) treatment. The source is a person between 40 and 85 years old with oral cavity squamous cell carcinoma. The CDR3 runs from the conserved cysteine through the conserved F or W. The D gene is left open where the match is weak. Size tells how often a clone was seen (once, few, many) or the class of an expanded clone, and some rows leave it out.

j_call clone_size d_call v_call cdr3_aa cdr3_nt
TRBJ1-2 few TRBD1 TRBV11-2 CASSLLTGGTGYTF TGTGCCAGCAGCTTACTGACAGGGGGCACTGGCTACACCTTC
TRBJ1-5 . . TRBV15 CATSSIGQPQHF TGTGCCACCAGCTCCATTGGTCAGCCCCAGCATTTT
TRBJ2-3 few . TRBV7-2 CASSLGGRGPPTDTQYF TGTGCCAGCAGCTTAGGAGGCAGGGGCCCCCCCACAGATACGCAGTATTTT
TRBJ2-7 . TRBD1 TRBV19 CATQDRGWNEQYF TGTGCCACCCAAGACAGGGGATGGAACGAGCAGTACTTC
TRBJ2-3 . TRBD2 TRBV27 CASSLSPAGGTKDTQYF TGTGCCAGCAGTTTATCCCCAGCGGGAGGGACGAAAGATACGCAGTATTTT
TRBJ1-2 few . TRBV9 CASSVALGPREGYTF TGTGCCAGCAGCGTAGCTTTAGGACCTCGCGAGGGCTACACCTTC
TRBJ2-5 . . TRBV15 CATSRGVVETQYF TGTGCCACCAGCAGAGGAGTAGTAGAGACCCAGTACTTC
TRBJ2-3 . . TRBV4-1 CASSESDTQYF TGCGCCAGCAGCGAGTCAGATACGCAGTATTTT
TRBJ2-3 . TRBD2 TRBV2 CASSEEAGLAQYF TGTGCCAGCAGTGAAGAGGCTGGACTAGCGCAGTATTTT
TRBJ2-5 . TRBD2 TRBV29-1 CSVEAWGISGSYETQYF TGCAGCGTTGAAGCCTGGGGGATTAGCGGGAGTTATGAGACCCAGTACTTC
TRBJ2-1 once TRBD2 TRBV5-4 CASSLDSGRGFNEQFF TGTGCCAGCAGCTTGGATAGCGGGAGAGGGTTCAATGAGCAGTTCTTC
TRBJ1-5 . TRBD1 TRBV4-2 CASSQTGTGDNQPQHF TGTGCCAGCAGCCAAACCGGGACAGGGGACAATCAGCCCCAGCATTTT
TRBJ1-1 . TRBD1 TRBV10-3 CAISEQGRGNTEAFF TGTGCCATCAGTGAACAGGGGAGGGGGAACACTGAAGCTTTCTTT
TRBJ2-1 . . TRBV11-3 CASSPLNDNEQFF TGTGCCAGCAGCCCCCTTAACGACAATGAGCAGTTCTTC
TRBJ2-7 . . TRBV19 CASSPRRWDYEQYF TGTGCCAGTAGTCCTCGTCGGTGGGACTACGAGCAGTACTTC
TRBJ2-7 . . TRBV14 CASSQATVRPYEQYF TGTGCCAGCAGCCAAGCGACAGTCAGGCCCTACGAGCAGTACTTC
TRBJ2-7 few . TRBV6-1 CASSGLPNSEQYF TGTGCCAGCAGTGGACTCCCCAACTCCGAGCAGTACTTC
TRBJ1-2 . . TRBV10-2 CASSSQGTGGYTF TGCGCCAGCAGTTCACAGGGAACTGGCGGCTACACCTTC
TRBJ2-5 . . TRBV4-1 CASSQDAGETQYF TGCGCCAGCAGCCAAGACGCGGGAGAGACCCAGTACTTC
TRBJ2-7 . . TRBV6-6 CASSYLVERQYF TGTGCCAGCAGTTACCTGGTTGAAAGGCAGTACTTC
TRBJ1-2 once TRBD1 TRBV4-2 CASSQETGTGDVYGYTF TGTGCCAGCAGCCAAGAAACCGGGACAGGGGACGTCTATGGCTACACCTTC
TRBJ2-7 . . TRBV4-1 CASSQDLISYEQYF TGCGCCAGCAGCCAAGATTTGATCTCCTACGAGCAGTACTTC
TRBJ2-7 . . TRBV9 CASSVTGTPTYEQYF TGTGCCAGCAGCGTCACAGGAACGCCGACCTACGAGCAGTACTTC
TRBJ1-1 . . TRBV7-2 CASSLDGAVMNTEAFF TGTGCCAGCAGCTTAGATGGGGCGGTGATGAACACTGAAGCTTTCTTT
TRBJ1-2 . . TRBV27 CASSSGDSNFPYGYTF TGTGCCAGCAGTTCGGGGGACTCCAACTTTCCCTATGGCTACACCTTC
TRBJ2-7 . . TRBV6-1 CASSERQHVEQYF TGTGCCAGCAGTGAACGGCAGCACGTCGAGCAGTACTTC
TRBJ1-5 . . TRBV19 CASRDSNQPQHF TGTGCCAGCCGGGACAGCAATCAGCCCCAGCATTTT
TRBJ2-1 . TRBD2 TRBV7-2 CASSLEGTSGRFYNEQFF TGTGCCAGCAGCTTAGAAGGGACTAGCGGGAGGTTCTACAATGAGCAGTTCTTC
TRBJ1-1 . TRBD1 TRBV11-2 CASRLGQMNTEAFF TGTGCCAGCAGATTGGGACAGATGAACACTGAAGCTTTCTTT
TRBJ1-2 . . TRBV29-1 CSVEDRTSLYYGYTF TGCAGCGTTGAAGACCGGACCAGTTTATACTATGGCTACACCTTC
TRBJ2-7 . TRBD1 TRBV10-2 CATRDRGYEQYF TGCGCCACCCGGGACAGGGGCTACGAGCAGTACTTC
TRBJ2-1 . . TRBV27 CASSPGTQTTPIEQFF TGTGCCAGCAGTCCCGGGACGCAGACTACCCCCATTGAGCAGTTCTTC
TRBJ2-1 . TRBD2 TRBV7-3 CASSLAGGPYNEQFF TGTGCCAGCAGCTTGGCGGGAGGCCCTTACAATGAGCAGTTCTTC
TRBJ1-1 few TRBD1 TRBV6-5 CASRGTGRPEAFF TGTGCCAGCAGGGGGACAGGGCGGCCTGAAGCTTTCTTT
TRBJ2-2 . . TRBV6-4 CASSDKNTGELFF TGTGCCAGCAGTGACAAGAACACCGGGGAGCTGTTTTTT
TRBJ2-3 . TRBD1 TRBV2 CASSAGTGRGTTDTQYF TGTGCCAGCAGTGCCGGGACAGGGAGAGGGACCACAGATACGCAGTATTTT
TRBJ2-3 . . TRBV4-1 CASSQESRVRTDTQYF TGCGCCAGCAGCCAAGAGAGCAGGGTCCGCACAGATACGCAGTATTTT
TRBJ1-2 . . TRBV9 CASSVGIWEGANYGYTF TGTGCCAGCAGCGTAGGGATTTGGGAAGGCGCTAACTATGGCTACACCTTC
TRBJ1-5 few . TRBV10-3 CAISDSPNSNQPQHF TGTGCCATCAGTGACTCGCCGAATAGCAATCAGCCCCAGCATTTT
TRBJ2-3 . . TRBV6-1 CASRVGNTQYF TGTGCCAGCAGGGTGGGGAATACGCAGTATTTT
TRBJ2-4 . . TRBV4-2 CASTGYFGEDIQYF TGTGCCAGCACGGGGTATTTCGGAGAAGACATTCAGTACTTC